Presented here are 14 T cell receptor beta chains from one specimen sequenced in a study of T cell changes during pregnancy in multiple sclerosis. Generated by immunoSEQ multiplex PCR, the TCRdb table keeps only in-frame clones and is missing some. The sample contains 45,000 to 50,000 clones, 94% of which appear only once. This sample comprised CD8+ T cells from peripheral blood mononuclear cells, obtained before pregnancy. All receptors derive from a female donor with multiple sclerosis, enrolled in a pregnancy study.

The chain uses TRBV5-4 and TRBJ2-7, with 7 positions matching TRBD2. The CDR3 is made up of 13 amino acids. Unmatched junction bases numbered 1, after V lost 2 bases and J lost 2 bases. Germline values: CDR1 SGHNT, CDR2 YYREEE (reference sequence). The chain's CDR3 is CASSLSGTYEQYF. The CDR3 DNA reads as TGTGCCAGCAGCTTAAGCGGGACCTACGAGCAGTACTTC.

The V gene is TRBV19, the J gene TRBJ2-7, with 8 bases identical to TRBD1. The CDR3 is 14 amino acids. The V segment lost 6 bases and the J segment 4 bases; nucleotides outside the gene matches: 8. Germline CDR1 reads LNHDA; CDR2 reads SQIVND (reference sequence). CDR3 residues: CASSAGGVAYEQYF. CDR3 nucleotides: TGTGCCAGTAGCGCAGGGGGCGTAGCTTACGAGCAGTACTTC.

The chain recombines TRBV27 with TRBJ2-2; D is ambiguous. Trimming removed 1 base from V and 0 bases from J, with 6 bases in between. The CDR3 is made up of 15 amino acids. Germline-derived CDR1 and CDR2 are MNHEY and SMNVEV (reference sequence). The CDR3 sequence is CASSLFSTNTGELFF. The CDR3, as DNA: TGTGCCAGCAGTTTATTTAGTACGAACACCGGGGAGCTGTTTTTT.

The rearrangement links TRBV7-9 to TRBJ2-7; D unresolved. The CDR3 sequence is 13 residues long. Germline lookup yields CDR1 SEHNR and CDR2 FQNEAQ (reference sequence). V lost 4 bases, J lost 4 bases, and 11 bases lay in between. The CDR3 DNA reads as TGTGCCAGCAGCTCCCCCCGACTGTACGAGCAGTACTTC. Its protein is CASSSPRLYEQYF.

The chain uses TRBV6-1 and TRBJ1-1; D remains unclear. The CDR3 consists of 15 residues. Trimming stripped 3 bases from V and 2 bases from J, with 13 bases between. CDR1 and CDR2 (germline): MNHNS, SASEGT. The CDR3: CASSEMEGRNTEAFF. In DNA, the CDR3 is TGTGCCAGCAGTGAGATGGAGGGTCGAAACACTGAAGCTTTCTTT.

This clone has a single count. In DNA, the CDR3 is TGTGCCAGCAGTGTTAACAGGGGATACGACGAGCAGTACTTC. It specifies CASSVNRGYDEQYF. This rearrangement joins TRBV2 to TRBJ2-7, with 7 bases that match TRBD1. Trimming removed 4 bases from V and 5 bases from J; junction bases left unmatched: 8. Looked up from germline, CDR1 is SNHLY and CDR2 is FYNNEI. This CDR3 comprises 14 residues. Supplemented by reference TRBV2 and TRBJ2-7, the full variable domain reads EPEVTQTPSHQVTQMGQEVILRCVPISNHLYFYWYRQILGQKVEFLVSFYNNEISEKSEIFDDQFSVERPDGSNFTLKIRSTKLEDSAMYFCASSVNRGYDEQYFGPGTRLTVT.

The rearrangement joins TRBV10-3 to TRBJ2-2, with 11 bases that match TRBD2. The V and J ends lost 5 bases and 0 bases, in that order; junction bases with no gene match: 8. Germline CDR1 is ENHRY and CDR2 is SYGVKD. This CDR3 is built from 18 residues. The DNA of the CDR3 is TGTGCCATCAGTACCGGGACTAGCGGAGACCCGAACACCGGGGAGCTGTTTTTT. Translated: CAISTGTSGDPNTGELFF.

In nucleotides, the CDR3 is TGTGCCAGCAGTCCCTCGGGGGTCAACTATGGCTACACCTTC. Protein sequence: CASSPSGVNYGYTF. The chain couples TRBV27 to TRBJ1-2; TRBD1 is a possible D gene (5 bases). The germline V gene encodes CDR1 MNHEY and CDR2 SMNVEV (reference sequence). Trimming shortened V by 5 bases and J by 2 bases, and 12 bases separated the two germline ends. The CDR3 totals 14 residues.

The rearrangement uses TRBV6-5 and TRBJ2-7; maybe TRBD1 (6 bases). The CDR3 has 13 residues. The V end was cut by 4 bases, the J end by 3 bases, with 10 bases between. Germline CDR1 and CDR2: MNHEY and SVGAGI. Written as DNA, the CDR3 is TGTGCCAGCAGTTTGGGCAGGGGCTACGAGCAGTACTTC. It specifies CASSLGRGYEQYF.

The chain joins TRBV7-9 to TRBJ2-1; TRBD1 is a possible D gene (6 bases). Germline V gene data show CDR1 as SEHNR and CDR2 as FQNEAQ (reference sequence). The V and J ends lost 3 bases and 6 bases respectively, with 15 bases between them. This CDR3 comprises 15 residues. The CDR3 region is CASSFSQGMGNEQFF. The CDR3, as DNA: TGTGCCAGCAGCTTTTCGCAGGGGATGGGCAATGAGCAGTTCTTC.

The chain links TRBV7-2 to TRBJ1-2, with D uncertain. The V end was cut by 5 bases, the J end by 7 bases, with 20 bases between. Germline assignment: CDR1 SGHTA and CDR2 FQGNSA. The CDR3 runs 15 residues. The CDR3 sequence is CASSPDGSQLSGYTF. CDR3 nucleotides: TGTGCCAGCAGCCCTGACGGGTCTCAGTTGTCTGGCTACACCTTC.

This clone was detected once. The rearrangement joins TRBV5-1 to TRBJ2-7; TRBD1 aligns across 12 bases. This CDR3 has 15 amino acids. The ends lost 4 bases at V and 5 bases at J; junction bases unmatched: 7. Per germline, CDR1 SGHRS and CDR2 YFSETQ. The CDR3 nucleotides are TGCGCCAGCAGCAAAGGGACAGGGGGCCCCCACGAGCAGTACTTC. It is translated as CASSKGTGGPHEQYF.

This clone was observed a handful of times. V and J are TRBV4-1 and TRBJ1-1; tentatively, D is TRBD1 (5 bases). V gave up 1 base and J gave up 3 bases, with 12 bases separating them. CDR1 is MGHRA and CDR2 is YSYEKL in the germline V gene. CDR3 length: 15 amino acids. In nucleotides, the CDR3 is TGCGCCAGCAGCCAAGGTTTTGGAGGGGACACTGAAGCTTTCTTT. This translates into CASSQGFGGDTEAFF.

The chain recombines TRBV2 with TRBJ2-3; 7 bases line up with TRBD1. J lost 2 bases, V lost 5 bases, and 10 bases had no gene match. Germline values: CDR1 SNHLY, CDR2 FYNNEI. This CDR3 has 16 amino acids. The CDR3 sequence: CASSSGQVTSTDTQYF. CDR3 in DNA: TGTGCCAGCAGTTCAGGACAGGTTACCTCCACAGATACGCAGTATTTT.